This passage covers 20 T cell receptor beta chains from one sample sequenced in a study of control samples from healthy donors and cancer patients. Only in-frame clones appear in the TCRdb table, and some are missing; sequencing was by immunoSEQ multiplex PCR. The profile shows 130,000 or so clones, over 80% of them singletons. Sequenced sample: blood. Receptor source: a woman aged 50 to 60 in good health.

The gene calls are TRBV6-6 and TRBJ2-7; 9 bases are a match to TRBD1. This CDR3 contains 14 residues. The germline V gene encodes CDR1 MNHNY and CDR2 SVGAGI (reference sequence). J lost 2 bases, V lost 8 bases, and 7 bases had no gene match. Here the CDR3 reads CASESGTGTYEQYF. DNA of the CDR3: TGTGCCAGCGAATCCGGGACAGGGACCTACGAGCAGTACTTC.

The V gene is TRBV6-6, the J gene TRBJ1-5; D not resolved. The CDR3 covers 14 residues. Trimming pared 7 bases from V and 0 bases from J, leaving 10 bases between. Germline CDR1 reads MNHNY; CDR2 reads SVGAGI (reference sequence). In nucleotides, the CDR3 is TGTGCCAGCACCGACGGGTTTAGCAATCAGCCCCAGCATTTT. Protein sequence: CASTDGFSNQPQHF.

This clone has only one observation. The V and J genes are TRBV27 and TRBJ1-1; D gene uncertain. The CDR3 is 15 amino acids. The V gene's germline CDR1 is MNHEY and CDR2 SMNVEV (reference sequence). Trimming took off 5 bases at V and 0 bases at J, with 13 bases between the two ends. The DNA of the CDR3 is TGTGCCAGCAGTCCCAGATGGGAGGTGAACACTGAAGCTTTCTTT. Translating it yields CASSPRWEVNTEAFF.

This clone was observed a few times. The chain carries TRBV30 and TRBJ1-2; unclear D gene. V lost 3 bases and J 8 bases, leaving 22 bases between the germline ends. Germline loops: CDR1 GTSNPN, CDR2 SVGIG (reference sequence). This CDR3 contains 15 residues. Here the CDR3 reads CAWRTGVTAYGGYTF. CDR3 nucleotides: TGTGCCTGGAGGACCGGGGTGACGGCTTATGGAGGCTACACCTTC.

The chain uses TRBV6-5 and TRBJ2-4; 7 positions match TRBD1. Germline V gene sequence: CDR1 MNHEY, CDR2 SVGAGI. V shed 5 bases and J 5 bases; nucleotides not matched to a gene: 6. The CDR3 contains 14 residues. The CDR3 nucleotides are TGTGCCAGCAGTCCGACAGGGATAGAAAACATTCAGTACTTC. Translation gives CASSPTGIENIQYF.

The gene calls are TRBV18 and TRBJ2-7, with 12 bases aligning to TRBD2. The CDR3 contains 14 residues. Germline CDR1 KGHSH, CDR2 LQKENI. Unmatched junction bases numbered 0, after V lost 2 bases and J lost 4 bases. CDR3 region: CASSPTSGGYEQYF. DNA of the CDR3: TGTGCCAGCTCACCAACTAGCGGGGGGTACGAGCAGTACTTC.

V and J are TRBV19 and TRBJ1-1; 7 positions agree with TRBD1. V was pared by 6 bases and J by 11 bases, with 12 bases of the junction left unmatched. CDR1 and CDR2 (germline): LNHDA, SQIVND (reference sequence). This CDR3 has 13 residues. Here the CDR3 reads CASSDRDGSKAFF. The CDR3, as DNA: TGTGCCAGTAGCGACAGGGACGGAAGTAAGGCTTTCTTT.

The CDR3 sequence is CASSVGPALAFF. Written as DNA, the CDR3 is TGTGCCAGCAGCGTAGGACCGGCGTTGGCTTTCTTT. The chain is built from TRBV5-6 and TRBJ1-1; D is ambiguous. The CDR3 has 12 residues. V was pared by 4 bases and J by 11 bases, with 15 bases between. Germline CDR1 SGHDT, CDR2 YYEEEE.

This chain uses TRBV12-5 with TRBJ2-1, with D possibly matching TRBD2 (5 bases). CDR1 and CDR2 (germline): LGHNT, FRNRAP. The V end was cut by 8 bases, the J end by 0 bases, with 11 bases between. CDR3 length: 14 residues. The CDR3 reads CASCSESSYNEQFF. The DNA for the CDR3 is TGTGCTAGTTGTAGCGAAAGCTCCTACAATGAGCAGTTCTTC.

The J gene is TRBJ1-3, the V gene TRBV28, with TRBD1 as a possible D gene (6 bases). The germline V gene has CDR1 MDHEN and CDR2 SYDVKM. The CDR3 length is 14 residues. The germline V and J ends were trimmed by 5 bases and 2 bases, with 10 bases remaining between them. This CDR3 reads CASSRGGPGNTIYF. The CDR3 bases are TGTGCCAGCAGTAGGGGGGGCCCTGGAAACACCATATATTTT.

J is TRBJ2-3 and V is TRBV5-4; TRBD2 agrees at 8 bases. J lost 4 bases, V lost 4 bases, and 14 bases had no gene match. The CDR3 spans 17 residues. Germline-derived CDR1 and CDR2 are SGHNT and YYREEE (reference sequence). CDR3 DNA: TGTGCCAGCAGCCTGGGGGGCGCGGGGGGAACCCCAGATACGCAGTATTTT. This encodes CASSLGGAGGTPDTQYF.

V usage is TRBV10-2 and J usage is TRBJ1-1, with D perhaps TRBD1 (6 bases). The CDR3 contains 12 residues. Deletions cut 10 bases from V and 8 bases from J, with 17 bases between. Germline CDR1 reads WSHSY; CDR2 reads SAAADI. DNA for the CDR3: TGCGCCACCCAAATGGGGGGCGGGGAAGCTTTCTTT. The encoded protein is CATQMGGGEAFF.

V gene TRBV7-9 combines with J gene TRBJ1-2; unclear D gene. The CDR3 is made up of 11 amino acids. Germline-derived CDR1 and CDR2 are SEHNR and FQNEAQ (reference sequence). Trimming cost V 6 bases and J 5 bases, with 7 bases left between them. The CDR3, as DNA: TGTGCCAGCAGTATGGGGTATGGCTACACCTTC. Amino acids: CASSMGYGYTF.

The rearrangement links TRBV28 to TRBJ2-1; TRBD2 aligns across 7 bases. V trimming: 6 bases; J trimming: 3 bases; junction bases outside the gene matches: 11. CDR1 MDHEN and CDR2 SYDVKM come from the germline V gene. CDR3 length: 16 amino acids. The CDR3 region has the DNA TGTGCCAGCAGCTTTACTAACGGGAGGTACTACAATGAGCAGTTCTTC. Protein: CASSFTNGRYYNEQFF.

The rearrangement joins TRBV5-1 to TRBJ2-5; 9 bases are shared with TRBD2. The CDR3 loop spans 17 amino acids. Per the germline V gene, CDR1 is SGHRS and CDR2 is YFSETQ. J was trimmed by 3 bases and V by 0 bases; bases with no gene match: 9. CDR3 amino acids: CASSLGGGAQIKETQYF. CDR3 coding DNA: TGCGCCAGCAGCTTGGGCGGGGGGGCTCAGATAAAAGAGACCCAGTACTTC.

The chain carries TRBV12-3 or TRBV12-4 and TRBJ1-2; no clear D gene. The CDR3 length is 13 residues. Trimming cost V 6 bases and J 4 bases, with 12 bases left between them. The CDR3 loop reads CASRPRESYGYTF. DNA of the CDR3: TGTGCCAGCAGGCCCCGGGAGAGCTATGGCTACACCTTC.

The rearrangement joins TRBV28 to TRBJ1-5; tentatively, D is TRBD1 (6 bases). Germline CDR1 MDHEN, CDR2 SYDVKM. The V end was cut by 6 bases, the J end by 10 bases, with 22 bases between. The CDR3 loop spans 15 amino acids. CDR3 DNA sequence: TGTGCCAGCAGGCAGCCACAGGGCGAATCTTATCCCCAGCATTTT. As protein: CASRQPQGESYPQHF.

Written as DNA, the CDR3 is TGTGCCAGTATGGGACCCGGGACGGACACCGGGGAGCTGTTTTTT. This translates into CASMGPGTDTGELFF. This chain uses TRBV19 with TRBJ2-2; D might be TRBD1 or TRBD2, each matching 5 bases. Germline-derived CDR1 and CDR2 are LNHDA and SQIVND (reference sequence). The CDR3 extends over 15 amino acids. The V gene lost 7 bases and the J gene lost 3 bases, with 15 bases spanning the gap.

V usage is TRBV11-3 and J usage is TRBJ2-2; D is undetermined. V lost 6 bases and J lost 2, with 10 bases in between. This CDR3 has 14 amino acids. CDR1 is SGHNT and CDR2 is YENEEA in the germline V gene. CDR3 bases: TGTGCCAGCAGGGTTGGGGTTAACACCGGGGAGCTGTTTTTT. It is translated as CASRVGVNTGELFF.

This clone was recorded a few times. The chain joins TRBV27 to TRBJ2-3; 7 nucleotides agree with TRBD2. CDR3 length: 15 residues. Germline V gene data show CDR1 as MNHEY and CDR2 as SMNVEV (reference sequence). The J segment lost 3 bases and the V segment lost 10 bases, leaving 13 bases of the junction unmatched. CDR3 nucleotides: TGTGCCACCCCCGAGGCGGGAGATTGTACAGATACGCAGTATTTT. Translated, it gives CATPEAGDCTDTQYF.